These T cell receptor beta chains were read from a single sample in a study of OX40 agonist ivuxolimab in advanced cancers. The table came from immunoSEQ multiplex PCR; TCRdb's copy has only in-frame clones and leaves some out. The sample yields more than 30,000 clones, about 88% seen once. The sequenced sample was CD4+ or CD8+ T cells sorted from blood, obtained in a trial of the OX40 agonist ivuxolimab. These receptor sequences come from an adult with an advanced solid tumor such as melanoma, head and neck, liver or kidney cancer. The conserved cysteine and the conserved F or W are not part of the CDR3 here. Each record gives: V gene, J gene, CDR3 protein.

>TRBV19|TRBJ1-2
ASSMGEVTGYT
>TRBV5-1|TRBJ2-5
ASSLGTKQETQY
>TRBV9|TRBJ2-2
ASSPRPRLAGGDGELF
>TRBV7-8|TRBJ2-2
ASSLGRRGRLGGELF
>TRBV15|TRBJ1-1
ATSPQTLNTEAF
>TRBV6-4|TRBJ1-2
ASSDPDRGTYGYT
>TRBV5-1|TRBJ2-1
ASSSRGLAITNEQF
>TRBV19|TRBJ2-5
ASSMGRGQETQY
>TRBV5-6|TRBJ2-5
ASSLLRDGTPYHQETQY
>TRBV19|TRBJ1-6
ASSIRFTDSINPLH
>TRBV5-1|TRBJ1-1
ASSSGTGNTEAF
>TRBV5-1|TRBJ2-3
ASSLNLLPDTQY
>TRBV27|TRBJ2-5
ASRKASGTQETQY
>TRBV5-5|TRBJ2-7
ASSRDVVRPEQY
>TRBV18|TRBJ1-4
ASSPRTGREKLF
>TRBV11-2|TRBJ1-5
ASSSRQGPSNQPQH
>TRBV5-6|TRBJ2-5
ASSLGTGNEETQY
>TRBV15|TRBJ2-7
ATSTRSEQY
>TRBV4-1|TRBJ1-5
ASSLTIQGNQPQH
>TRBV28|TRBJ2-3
ASSPQGAFTDTQY
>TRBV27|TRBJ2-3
ASNIGLSSTDTQY
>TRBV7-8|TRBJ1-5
ATSIGRWGNQPQH